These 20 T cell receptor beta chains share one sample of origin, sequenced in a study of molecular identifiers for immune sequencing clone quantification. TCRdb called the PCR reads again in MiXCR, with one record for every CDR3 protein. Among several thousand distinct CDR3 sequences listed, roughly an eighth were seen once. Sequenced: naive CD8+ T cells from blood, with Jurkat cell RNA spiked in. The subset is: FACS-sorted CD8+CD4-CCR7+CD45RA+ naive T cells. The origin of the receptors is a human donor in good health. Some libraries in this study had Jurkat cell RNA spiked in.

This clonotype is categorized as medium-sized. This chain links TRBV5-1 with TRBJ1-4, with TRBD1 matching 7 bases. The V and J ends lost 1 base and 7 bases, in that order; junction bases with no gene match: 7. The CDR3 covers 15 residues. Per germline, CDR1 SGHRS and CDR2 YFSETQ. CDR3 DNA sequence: TGCGCCAGCAGCTTGTATGGGACAGAGGGTGAAAAACTGTTTTTT. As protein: CASSLYGTEGEKLFF.

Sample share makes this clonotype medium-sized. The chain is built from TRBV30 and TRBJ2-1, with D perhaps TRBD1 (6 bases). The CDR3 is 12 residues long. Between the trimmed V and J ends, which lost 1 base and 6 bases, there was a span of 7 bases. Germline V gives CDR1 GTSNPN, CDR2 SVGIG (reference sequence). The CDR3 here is CAWSEQGNEQFF. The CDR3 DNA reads TGTGCCTGGAGTGAACAGGGCAATGAGCAGTTCTTC.

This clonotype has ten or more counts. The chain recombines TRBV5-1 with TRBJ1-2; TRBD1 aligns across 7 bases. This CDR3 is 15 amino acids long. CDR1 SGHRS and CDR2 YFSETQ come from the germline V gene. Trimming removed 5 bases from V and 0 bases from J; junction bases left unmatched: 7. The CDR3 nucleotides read TGCGCCAGCAGACCCGACAGGGCGGCTAACTATGGCTACACCTTC. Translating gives CASRPDRAANYGYTF.

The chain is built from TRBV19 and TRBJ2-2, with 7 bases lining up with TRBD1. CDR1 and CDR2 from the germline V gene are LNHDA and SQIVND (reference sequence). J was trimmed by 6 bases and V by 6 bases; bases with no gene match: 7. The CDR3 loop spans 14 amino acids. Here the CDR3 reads CASRMTGRAGELFF. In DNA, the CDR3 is TGTGCCAGTAGGATGACAGGGCGGGCCGGGGAGCTGTTTTTT.

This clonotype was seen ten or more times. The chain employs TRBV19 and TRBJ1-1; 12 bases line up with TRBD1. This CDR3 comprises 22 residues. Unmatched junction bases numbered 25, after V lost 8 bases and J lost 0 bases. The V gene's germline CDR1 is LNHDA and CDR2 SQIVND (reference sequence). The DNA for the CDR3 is TGTGCCAGTCCCGAAACCACAGGGACAGGGGGCGAGGGGTTTCCCATGAACACTGAAGCTTTCTTT. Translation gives CASPETTGTGGEGFPMNTEAFF.

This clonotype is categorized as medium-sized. The CDR3 nucleotides are TGCAGTGCTGGGGGGCCGGGACAGATGAACACTGAAGCTTTCTTT. As protein: CSAGGPGQMNTEAFF. This rearrangement joins TRBV20-1 to TRBJ1-1, with 7 bases lining up with TRBD1. V lost 5 bases, J lost 0 bases, and 9 bases stayed unmatched. CDR1 is DFQATT, CDR2 SNEGSKA, per germline (reference sequence). This CDR3 has 15 amino acids.

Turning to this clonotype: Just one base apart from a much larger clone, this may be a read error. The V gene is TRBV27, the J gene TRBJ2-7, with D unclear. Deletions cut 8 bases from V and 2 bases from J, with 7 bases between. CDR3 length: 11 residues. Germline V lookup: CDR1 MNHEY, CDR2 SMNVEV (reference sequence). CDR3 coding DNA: TGTGCCAGCTGTACAACCTACGAGCAGTACTTC. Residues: CASCTTYEQYF.

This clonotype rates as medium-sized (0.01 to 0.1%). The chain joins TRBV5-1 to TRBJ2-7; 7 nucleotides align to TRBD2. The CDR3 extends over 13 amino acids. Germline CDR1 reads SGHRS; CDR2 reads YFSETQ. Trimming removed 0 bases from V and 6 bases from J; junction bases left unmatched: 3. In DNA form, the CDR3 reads TGCGCCAGCAGCTTGGGGGGAGGGCTCGAGCAGTACTTC. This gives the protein CASSLGGGLEQYF.

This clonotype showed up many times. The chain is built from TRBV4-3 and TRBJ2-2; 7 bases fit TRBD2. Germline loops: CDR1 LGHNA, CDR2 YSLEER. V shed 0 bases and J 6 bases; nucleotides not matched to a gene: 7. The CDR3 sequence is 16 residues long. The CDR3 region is CASSQDRAGDSGELFF. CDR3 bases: TGCGCCAGCAGCCAAGATCGGGCGGGAGATTCCGGGGAGCTGTTTTTT.

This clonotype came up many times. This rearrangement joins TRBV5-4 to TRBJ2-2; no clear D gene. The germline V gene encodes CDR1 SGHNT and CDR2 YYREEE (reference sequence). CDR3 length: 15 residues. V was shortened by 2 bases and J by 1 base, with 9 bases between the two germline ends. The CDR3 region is CASSFGAGNTGELFF. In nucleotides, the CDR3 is TGTGCCAGCAGCTTCGGTGCTGGGAACACCGGGGAGCTGTTTTTT.

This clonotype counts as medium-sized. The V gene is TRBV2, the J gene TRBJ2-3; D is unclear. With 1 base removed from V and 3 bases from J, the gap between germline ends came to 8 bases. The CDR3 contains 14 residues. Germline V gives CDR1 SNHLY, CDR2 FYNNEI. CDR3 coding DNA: TGTGCCAGCAGTGAAGGAAGGCCAACAGATACGCAGTATTTT. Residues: CASSEGRPTDTQYF.

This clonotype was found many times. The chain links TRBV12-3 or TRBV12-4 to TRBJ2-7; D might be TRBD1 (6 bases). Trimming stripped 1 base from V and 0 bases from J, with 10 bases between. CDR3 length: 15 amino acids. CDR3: CASSLGRTVSYEQYF. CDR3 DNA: TGTGCCAGCAGTTTAGGGCGGACAGTCTCCTACGAGCAGTACTTC.

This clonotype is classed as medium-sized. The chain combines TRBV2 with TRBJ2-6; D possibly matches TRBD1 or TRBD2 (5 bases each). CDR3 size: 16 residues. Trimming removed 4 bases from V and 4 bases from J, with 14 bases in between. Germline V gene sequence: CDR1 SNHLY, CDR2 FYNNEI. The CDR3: CASSGFRESGANVLTF. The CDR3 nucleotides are TGTGCCAGCAGTGGCTTCAGGGAGTCCGGGGCCAACGTCCTGACTTTC.

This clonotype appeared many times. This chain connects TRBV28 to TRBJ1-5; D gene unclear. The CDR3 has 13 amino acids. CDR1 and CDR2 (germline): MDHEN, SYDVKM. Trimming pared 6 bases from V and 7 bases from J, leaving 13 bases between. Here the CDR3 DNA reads TGTGCCAGCAGGCCGGGAGCTTGGCAGCCCCAGCATTTT. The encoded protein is CASRPGAWQPQHF.

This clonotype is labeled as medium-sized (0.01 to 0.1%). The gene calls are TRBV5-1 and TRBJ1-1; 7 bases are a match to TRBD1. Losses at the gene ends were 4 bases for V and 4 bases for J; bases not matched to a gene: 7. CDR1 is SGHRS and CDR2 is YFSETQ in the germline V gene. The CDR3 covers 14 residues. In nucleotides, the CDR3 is TGCGCCAGCAGCGGGTCGACAGGGTTCACTGAAGCTTTCTTT. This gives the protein CASSGSTGFTEAFF.

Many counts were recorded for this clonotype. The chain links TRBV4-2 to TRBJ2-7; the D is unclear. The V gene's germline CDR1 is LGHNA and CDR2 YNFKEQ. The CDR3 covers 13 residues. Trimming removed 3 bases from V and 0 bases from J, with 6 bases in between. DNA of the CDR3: TGTGCCAGCAGCCAGTTTCGCTCCTACGAGCAGTACTTC. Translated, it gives CASSQFRSYEQYF.

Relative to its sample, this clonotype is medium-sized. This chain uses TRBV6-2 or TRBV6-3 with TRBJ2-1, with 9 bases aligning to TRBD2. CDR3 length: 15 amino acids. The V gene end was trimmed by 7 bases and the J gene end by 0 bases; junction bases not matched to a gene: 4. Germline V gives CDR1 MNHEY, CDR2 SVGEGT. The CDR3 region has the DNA TGTGCCAGCACCTGGCGGGGGGGCTCCTACAATGAGCAGTTCTTC. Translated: CASTWRGGSYNEQFF.

The CDR3 sequence is CSAGPGTSGSVTDTQYF. DNA of the CDR3: TGCAGTGCTGGGCCTGGGACTAGCGGGAGTGTCACAGATACGCAGTATTTT. The gene calls are TRBV20-1 and TRBJ2-3; 14 nucleotides line up with TRBD2. Germline V gene lookup returns CDR1 DFQATT and CDR2 SNEGSKA (reference sequence). Unmatched junction bases numbered 9, after V lost 5 bases and J lost 2 bases. The CDR3 has 17 residues.

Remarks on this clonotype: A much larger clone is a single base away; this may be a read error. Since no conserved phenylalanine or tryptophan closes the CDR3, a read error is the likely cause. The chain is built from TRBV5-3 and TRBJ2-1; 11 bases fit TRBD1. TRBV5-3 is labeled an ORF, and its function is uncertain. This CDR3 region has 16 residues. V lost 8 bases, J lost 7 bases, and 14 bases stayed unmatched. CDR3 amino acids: CASSPRTGGAGNEQFL. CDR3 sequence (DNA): TGTGCCAGCAGCCCTCGGACAGGGGGCGCGGGGAATGAGCAGTTCCTC.

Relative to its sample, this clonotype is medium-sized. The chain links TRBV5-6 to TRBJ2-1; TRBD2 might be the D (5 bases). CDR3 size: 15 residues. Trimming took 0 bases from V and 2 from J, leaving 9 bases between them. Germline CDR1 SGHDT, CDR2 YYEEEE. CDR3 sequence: CASSLARDTYNEQFF. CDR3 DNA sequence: TGTGCCAGCAGCTTGGCTCGGGATACCTACAATGAGCAGTTCTTC.